Below are 8 T cell receptor beta chains sequenced from a single sample in a study of metastatic and nonmetastatic thyroid tumors. All patients reached thyroid surgery having received no treatment beforehand. TCRdb ran MiXCR on the PCR reads. The sample comprises around 23,000 clones, around 20% of which are singletons, and roughly a quarter rests with the top ten. Sequencing was performed on blood. The source is a male donor with papillary thyroid cancer or a benign thyroid nodule (not recorded which). Some clones in this sample may be carry-over from other donors' samples.

This clone was seen ten or more times. The chain combines TRBV6-1 with TRBJ1-2; D is perhaps TRBD1 (5 bases). The length of the CDR3 is 12 residues. Germline-derived CDR1 and CDR2 are MNHNS and SASEGT. Trimming took 2 bases from V and 6 from J, leaving 7 bases between them. The CDR3 protein is CASSELGDGYTF. CDR3 coding DNA: TGTGCCAGCAGTGAATTAGGGGATGGCTACACCTTC.

The sample holds many counts of this clone. The V gene is TRBV5-1, the J gene TRBJ1-1, with 12 nucleotides matching TRBD1. V was pared by 6 bases and J by 2 bases, with 8 bases of the junction left unmatched. Germline V gene data show CDR1 as SGHRS and CDR2 as YFSETQ. This CDR3 comprises 16 residues. CDR3 region: CASTVGQGAKNTEAFF. CDR3 bases: TGCGCCAGCACAGTGGGACAGGGGGCCAAAAACACTGAAGCTTTCTTT.

This clone has a count of ten or more. This sequence joins TRBV18 and TRBJ2-7; 11 nucleotides match TRBD1. The J segment lost 1 base and the V segment lost 2 bases, leaving 4 bases of the junction unmatched. Germline lookup yields CDR1 KGHSH and CDR2 LQKENI. The CDR3 extends over 16 amino acids. DNA of the CDR3: TGTGCCAGCTCACCATCCGGGACAGGGGGATCCTACGAGCAGTACTTC. Translating it yields CASSPSGTGGSYEQYF.

In this sample, this clone turned up many times. The CDR3 DNA follows: TGCGCCAGCAGCTTGGACGGACAGGGTAGGGAAGCTTTCTTT. It is translated as CASSLDGQGREAFF. J is TRBJ1-1 and V is TRBV5-1; TRBD1 aligns across 8 bases. Germline V gives CDR1 SGHRS, CDR2 YFSETQ. The CDR3 totals 14 residues. V lost 0 bases to trimming and J lost 8 bases; unmatched junction nucleotides: 6.

This clone was counted many times. The CDR3 DNA reads TGTGCCAGCTTAAGGGCAGGGTATGGCTACACCTTC. Residues: CASLRAGYGYTF. The chain joins TRBV19 to TRBJ1-2; weak D call: TRBD1 (5 bases). Deletions cut 9 bases from V and 5 bases from J, with 13 bases between. Per germline, CDR1 LNHDA and CDR2 SQIVND (reference sequence). The CDR3 spans 12 residues.

There are many counts of this clone. A clone one base away is much larger, so this may be a read error. The genes are TRBV4-1 and TRBJ2-2; TRBD2 might be the D (5 bases). Germline V gene lookup returns CDR1 MGHRA and CDR2 YSYEKL. The CDR3 totals 11 residues. CDR3 protein: CASSQDGEPFF. The CDR3 nucleotides read TGCGCCAGCAGCCAAGACGGGGAGCCGTTTTTT.

Comment on this clone: The CDR3 carries no conserved terminal phenylalanine or tryptophan, so it likely arises from a read error. It is unclear where the CDR3 begins or ends on the DNA, so no DNA is shown, and the CDR3 is as TCRdb lists it. The CDR3 here is CASSLRPDSSGANVLTL. V and J are TRBV11-2 and TRBJ2-6. The CDR3 length is 17 residues, termini included. Germline V lookup: CDR1 SGHAT, CDR2 FQNNGV.

A note on this clone: It is likely a read error, because the conserved phenylalanine at the end of the CDR3 is missing. The gene calls are TRBV15 and TRBJ1-2; TRBD1 aligns across 7 bases. This CDR3 comprises 13 residues. Germline CDR1 LNHNV, CDR2 YYDKDF (reference sequence). V trimming: 3 bases; J trimming: 9 bases; junction bases outside the gene matches: 7. The CDR3 loop reads CATSRGQRYCYTD. The CDR3 DNA sequence: TGTGCCACCAGCAGGGGACAGCGATATTGCTACACCGAC.